These 6 T cell receptor beta chains originate from one sample sequenced in a study of blood T cell repertoires in COVID-19. The method was immunoSEQ multiplex PCR; TCRdb's version includes in-frame clones alone and lacks a portion of them. Of some 200,000 clones in the sample, approximately 87% were seen once. Sequencing used peripheral blood. These receptors all stem from a woman between 50 and 59 years old with acute or convalescent COVID-19.

As regards this clone: Germline is not matched at one junction end, which may reflect a read error. The V and J genes are TRBV10-3 and TRBJ2-1; 9 bases align to TRBD2. This CDR3 region has 16 residues. The germline CDR1 and CDR2 sequences are ENHRY and SYGVKD. CDR3 DNA: TGTGCCATCAGATCCCGGGGGCGGGAGGGCTACAATGAGCAATTCTTC. Its protein product is CAIRSRGREGYNEQFF.

The chain has TRBV27 and TRBJ1-5; unclear D gene. CDR1 and CDR2 (germline): MNHEY, SMNVEV (reference sequence). The CDR3 runs 13 residues. The V end was cut by 2 bases, the J end by 4 bases, with 6 bases between. The CDR3 loop reads CASSLVSNQPQHF. The CDR3 coding sequence is TGTGCCAGCAGTTTAGTTTCTAATCAGCCCCAGCATTTT.

The J gene is TRBJ1-4, the V gene TRBV19; D is undetermined. Trimming removed 7 bases at V and 7 bases at J, with 19 bases between. The CDR3 length is 15 residues. Germline lookup yields CDR1 LNHDA and CDR2 SQIVND (reference sequence). This CDR3 reads CASKRTAPEAEKLFF. The CDR3 coding sequence is TGTGCCAGTAAGAGAACGGCCCCCGAGGCTGAAAAACTGTTTTTT. The full variable domain, completed using reference TRBV19 and TRBJ1-4, is DGGITQSPKYLFRKEGQNVTLSCEQNLNHDAMYWYRQDPGQGLRLIYYSQIVNDFQKGDIAEGYSVSREKKESFPLTVTSAQKNPTAFYLCASKRTAPEAEKLFFGSGTQLSVL.

This clone was recorded a few times. The chain carries TRBV2 and TRBJ2-7; the D gene is possibly TRBD2 (6 bases). Per germline, CDR1 SNHLY and CDR2 FYNNEI. Trimming removed 5 bases from V and 4 bases from J, with 15 bases in between. The CDR3 runs 14 residues. This CDR3 reads CASSSPGTVYEQYF. Written as DNA, the CDR3 is TGTGCCAGCAGTAGTCCCGGGACTGTGTACGAGCAGTACTTC.

The chain has TRBV6-5 and TRBJ1-2, with 7 positions matching TRBD1. The length of the CDR3 is 15 residues. Germline-derived CDR1 and CDR2 are MNHEY and SVGAGI. With 4 bases clipped from V and 4 bases from J, the junction kept 9 bases outside the gene matches. The CDR3 loop is CASSSIQGTVYGYTF. CDR3 DNA sequence: TGTGCCAGCAGTTCGATTCAGGGGACAGTCTATGGCTACACCTTC.

This clone was counted a single time. The CDR3 is CASSYGTGSSNSPLHF. DNA for the CDR3: TGTGCCAGCAGTTACGGGACAGGGAGCAGCAATTCACCCCTCCACTTT. The chain has TRBV6-5 and TRBJ1-6, with 9 bases that match TRBD1. The CDR3 length is 16 residues. The trim removed 2 bases at V and 7 bases at J, leaving 6 bases unmatched. The germline V gene has CDR1 MNHEY and CDR2 SVGAGI.